The subject of this entry is one T cell receptor beta chain. The data were taken from a study of glioma-infiltrating T cells after dendritic cell vaccination. The wider study: Treatment, given 2003 to 2012, was autologous tumor lysate-pulsed dendritic cell vaccination. Autologous tumor lysate was loaded overnight onto monocyte-derived dendritic cells grown less than 8 days with IL-4 and GM-CSF.

The time point: after dendritic cell vaccination, including at tumor progression/relapse. Selection required adequate fresh-frozen tumor tissue plus more than two years' survival data. PBMC were collected before vaccination, two weeks after the third vaccination, and at progression. Clones were read by immunoSEQ multiplex PCR, and TCRdb kept only the in-frame ones, dropping some. Found here are around 100,000 clones, roughly four fifths of them singletons; the top ten hold around 7%. The CDR3 is 15 amino acids. The junction had 6 bases not matched to a gene; V was cut back by 6 bases and J by 1 base. CDR1 and CDR2 (germline): SGHTA, FQGNSA.

This sample comprised blood, obtained after dendritic cell vaccination. The TCR sequence derives from a human donor with glioblastoma. This chain links TRBV7-2 with TRBJ2-3; 8 bases map to TRBD1. The CDR3 bases are TGTGCCAGCAGTTTCAGGGGGCGCGGCACAGATACGCAGTATTTT. Its translation: CASSFRGRGTDTQYF.